Reported below is one T cell receptor (beta chain). Its antigen is as yet unknown. This entry belongs to a study of Ad26.COV2.S vaccination and SARS-CoV-2 variants. Whole-study context: The COV1001 Ad26.COV2.S trial arm included the donor.

Broader study findings: Substantial breadth was reportedly displayed by spike-specific CD8+ and CD4+ T cell responses after vaccination. Across vaccine and placebo recipients, the breadth of non-spike TCRs was similar.

Treatment here: roughly 20 received Ad26.COV2.S at low or high dose, single or two shots; about 5 received placebo; per-sample allocation not given. Sampling occurred on day 63 after the first vaccine or placebo injection. Donation was by an adult aged 18-55 years who was in Boston. The repertoire was sequenced with immunoSEQ multiplex PCR; TCRdb's copy has only in-frame clones and lacks some. The repertoire holds approximately 480,000 clones, with roughly 87% as singletons. CDR1 and CDR2 from the germline V gene are MNHEY and SVGAGI. This CDR3 has 11 residues. Trimming stripped 6 bases from V and 7 bases from J, with 10 bases between.

The specimen comprised peripheral blood, sampled in a trial of Ad26.COV2.S vaccine versus placebo. The receptor was isolated from a person between 18 and 65 years old who received the Ad26.COV2.S COVID-19 vaccine or a placebo. The J gene is TRBJ2-7, the V gene TRBV6-5; D gene uncertain. The CDR3 nucleotides read TGTGCCAGCAGCGGCCATGGGGAGCAGTACTTC. This codes for CASSGHGEQYF.